Shown below are 27 T cell receptor beta chains from a single sample sequenced in a study of graft-versus-host responses after intestinal transplantation. Only in-frame clones appear in the TCRdb table, and some are missing; sequencing was by immunoSEQ multiplex PCR. The sample carries 40,000 or so clones, just over 90% recorded once. This material consisted of PBMCs, taken around 720 days after intestinal transplantation. The receptors shown here come from a human patient who received an intestinal transplant, so some T cells may come from the graft donor.

The V call is TRBV5-4, the J call TRBJ1-1, with unresolved D. Germline lookup yields CDR1 SGHNT and CDR2 YYREEE (reference sequence). This CDR3 is built from 13 residues. V lost 1 base and J lost 8, with 12 bases in between. The DNA of the CDR3 is TGTGCCAGCAGCTTGAGTTCGGGAGGAGAAGCTTTCTTT. This codes for CASSLSSGGEAFF.

This rearrangement joins TRBV19 to TRBJ2-5; 9 bases are a match to TRBD1. Germline CDR1 and CDR2: LNHDA and SQIVND (reference sequence). Trimming took 3 bases from V and 2 from J; bases not matched to a gene: 4. CDR3 length: 15 amino acids. The CDR3 loop is CASSIGDREQETQYF. Written as DNA, the CDR3 is TGTGCCAGTAGTATCGGGGACAGGGAACAAGAGACCCAGTACTTC.

This sequence joins TRBV7-9 and TRBJ1-6, with 7 nucleotides matching TRBD1. This CDR3 region has 16 residues. V lost 4 bases and J lost 5; bases outside the gene matches: 8. Looked up from germline, CDR1 is SEHNR and CDR2 is FQNEAQ (reference sequence). The DNA of the CDR3 is TGTGCCAGCAGCTCCTGGGGGGGACAGAATAATTCACCCCTCCACTTT. It specifies CASSSWGGQNNSPLHF.

This chain uses TRBV5-1 with TRBJ1-5; possible D gene TRBD1, 6 bases. The ends were cut back, 2 bases at V and 6 bases at J, with 12 bases in the middle. CDR3 length: 14 amino acids. The V gene's germline CDR1 is SGHRS and CDR2 YFSETQ. The CDR3 spells CASSLGGEGQPQHF. The CDR3, as DNA: TGCGCCAGCAGCTTAGGGGGGGAGGGTCAGCCCCAGCATTTT.

The chain has TRBV5-1 and TRBJ1-1, with D possibly being TRBD1 (6 bases). The CDR3 runs 17 residues. Per the germline V gene, CDR1 is SGHRS and CDR2 is YFSETQ. Trimming removed 0 bases at V and 4 bases at J, with 19 bases between. Here the CDR3 DNA reads TGCGCCAGCAGCTTGGAGGCAGGGGCGCAACTCGGCACTGAAGCTTTCTTT. Protein: CASSLEAGAQLGTEAFF.

CDR3 in amino acids: CAISERSAATNEKLFF. The CDR3 DNA reads TGTGCCATCAGTGAACGCTCGGCCGCAACTAATGAAAAACTGTTTTTT. This rearrangement joins TRBV10-3 to TRBJ1-4; D not certain. Trimming took 3 bases from V and 0 from J, leaving 11 bases between them. CDR3 length: 16 residues. Germline V gives CDR1 ENHRY, CDR2 SYGVKD.

The rearrangement links TRBV29-1 to TRBJ2-1, with 7 bases lining up with TRBD2. The CDR3 is 18 amino acids. V trimming: 6 bases; J trimming: 3 bases; junction bases outside the gene matches: 20. CDR1 is SQVTM, CDR2 ANQGSEA, per germline. The DNA of the CDR3 is TGCAGCGTAAGACGGGTGGGCGGGAGTAACCTCAACTACAATGAGCAGTTCTTC. The encoded protein is CSVRRVGGSNLNYNEQFF.

The chain combines TRBV5-4 with TRBJ2-5; D remains ambiguous. V lost 2 bases and J 2 bases, leaving 10 bases between the germline ends. CDR3 length: 14 residues. Germline V lookup: CDR1 SGHNT, CDR2 YYREEE (reference sequence). The CDR3 spells CASSLGSEQETQYF. In nucleotides, the CDR3 is TGTGCCAGCAGCTTAGGAAGCGAACAAGAGACCCAGTACTTC. Full variable domain (missing parts from reference TRBV5-4 and TRBJ2-5): ETGVTQSPTHLIKTRGQQVTLRCSSQSGHNTVSWYQQALGQGPQFIFQYYREEENGRGNFPPRFSGLQFPNYSSELNVNALELDDSALYLCASSLGSEQETQYFGPGTRLLVL.

This chain links TRBV7-6 with TRBJ2-3, with TRBD1 as a possible D gene (6 bases). Trimming took off 7 bases at V and 4 bases at J, with 21 bases between the two ends. The CDR3 has 16 residues. Germline V gene lookup returns CDR1 SGHVS and CDR2 FNYEAQ. DNA of the CDR3: TGTGCCAGCAACTCTCGGGGCAGGGGCACGGCAGATACGCAGTATTTT. Protein product: CASNSRGRGTADTQYF.

This sequence joins TRBV5-1 and TRBJ2-7, with TRBD1 identical over 9 bases. The CDR3 sequence is 14 residues long. After removal of 5 bases from V and 1 base from J, the junction contained 4 bases not matched to a gene. Germline CDR1 is SGHRS and CDR2 is YFSETQ. The CDR3 nucleotides read TGCGCCAGCAGGGCCGGGACAGGGTCCTACGAGCAGTACTTC. It specifies CASRAGTGSYEQYF.

The chain employs TRBV11-2 and TRBJ2-1; the match to TRBD2 covers 7 bases. This CDR3 is 16 amino acids long. V lost 5 bases and J lost 8; bases outside the gene matches: 15. Germline V lookup: CDR1 SGHAT, CDR2 FQNNGV. CDR3 coding DNA: TGTGCCAGCAGCCTCCCGGCGGGAGTAGGGATTCATGAGCAGTTCTTC. Protein sequence: CASSLPAGVGIHEQFF.

V usage is TRBV6-1 and J usage is TRBJ2-1; D possibly corresponds to TRBD1 (7 bases). The CDR3 consists of 15 residues. CDR1 and CDR2 from the germline V gene are MNHNS and SASEGT. The germline V and J ends were trimmed by 2 bases and 2 bases, with 10 bases remaining between them. The CDR3 reads CASSEQGGTYNEQFF. In nucleotides, the CDR3 is TGTGCCAGCAGTGAACAGGGGGGCACCTACAATGAGCAGTTCTTC.

The J gene is TRBJ2-1, the V gene TRBV19, with TRBD2 as a possible D gene (7 bases). This CDR3 spans 18 amino acids. Germline V gene data show CDR1 as LNHDA and CDR2 as SQIVND (reference sequence). The CDR3 loop is CAKGRVRGGRIGGNEQFF. The CDR3 region has the DNA TGTGCTAAGGGGCGTGTGAGGGGGGGAAGAATCGGTGGCAATGAGCAGTTCTTC.

V and J are TRBV15 and TRBJ2-7; D is ambiguous. The CDR3 has 15 amino acids. The V end lost 4 bases, the J end lost 0 bases, and 13 bases lay between the germline ends. CDR1 is LNHNV, CDR2 YYDKDF, per germline (reference sequence). The CDR3 bases are TGTGCCACCAGCACCCCTCGCAGCAGCTCCTACGAGCAGTACTTC. Translating it yields CATSTPRSSSYEQYF.

This clone was found once. V usage is TRBV6-1 and J usage is TRBJ2-7; D not resolved. The CDR3 sequence is 13 residues long. Germline lookup yields CDR1 MNHNS and CDR2 SASEGT. V lost 5 bases to trimming and J lost 1 base, with 9 bases between them. The CDR3 sequence is CASSLLGSYEQYF. The DNA for the CDR3 is TGTGCCAGCAGTTTGTTGGGATCCTACGAGCAGTACTTC.

The rearrangement joins TRBV27 to TRBJ1-1; D perhaps matches TRBD1 (6 bases). The V and J ends lost 5 bases and 6 bases respectively, with 13 bases between them. This CDR3 is built from 13 residues. Germline CDR1 MNHEY, CDR2 SMNVEV (reference sequence). The CDR3 DNA follows: TGTGCCAGCAGTGTACAGGGATGGGCTGAAGCTTTCTTT. This sequence encodes CASSVQGWAEAFF.

The rearrangement joins TRBV4-1 to TRBJ1-4; D gene uncertain. Germline CDR1 and CDR2: MGHRA and YSYEKL. Trimming shortened V by 6 bases and J by 3 bases, and 11 bases separated the two germline ends. The length of the CDR3 is 14 residues. CDR3 DNA: TGCGCCAGCAGACCGTGGGTGGCTAATGAAAAACTGTTTTTT. It is translated as CASRPWVANEKLFF.

The V gene is TRBV19, the J gene TRBJ2-5, with 8 bases that match TRBD1. The CDR3 covers 14 residues. The V gene end was trimmed by 5 bases and the J gene end by 3 bases; junction bases not matched to a gene: 5. Germline-derived CDR1 and CDR2 are LNHDA and SQIVND (reference sequence). CDR3 in amino acids: CASSPTDREETQYF. DNA for the CDR3: TGTGCCAGTAGTCCAACGGACAGGGAAGAGACCCAGTACTTC.

The CDR3 nucleotides are TGCGCCAGCAGCTTGGTCCCCTTGACTAGCGGGAGGGCCGTTTCCTACAATGAGCAGTTCTTC. Translated, it gives CASSLVPLTSGRAVSYNEQFF. J is TRBJ2-1 and V is TRBV5-1, with 14 bases fitting TRBD2. CDR1 and CDR2 from the germline V gene are SGHRS and YFSETQ. The CDR3 spans 21 residues. Germline trimming cut 0 bases from V and 1 base from J; bases unmatched to any gene: 12.

CDR3 region: CASSVSGASYEQYF. The CDR3 nucleotides are TGTGCCAGCAGCGTTTCAGGGGCCTCCTACGAGCAGTACTTC. The V call is TRBV9, the J call TRBJ2-7; TRBD1 is a possible D gene (6 bases). The germline V gene has CDR1 SGDLS and CDR2 YYNGEE. Trimming removed 2 bases from V and 0 bases from J, with 9 bases in between. The CDR3 has 14 residues.

The gene calls are TRBV28 and TRBJ1-2, with D unresolved. The CDR3 extends over 15 amino acids. From germline, CDR1 is MDHEN and CDR2 SYDVKM. V gave up 5 bases and J gave up 1 base, with 14 bases separating them. For the CDR3, the DNA is TGTGCCAGCAGTACCTTAGGACGGGATAACTATGGCTACACCTTC. Protein sequence: CASSTLGRDNYGYTF.

The chain recombines TRBV5-5 with TRBJ1-4, with 7 bases fitting TRBD1. Germline V CDR1 and CDR2: SGHKS, YYEKEE (reference sequence). With 7 bases clipped from V and 2 bases from J, the junction kept 8 bases outside the gene matches. The length of the CDR3 is 15 residues. The CDR3, as DNA: TGTGCCAGCCGTAGGCTACAGGGGACTAATGAAAAACTGTTTTTT. As protein: CASRRLQGTNEKLFF.

This chain connects TRBV2 to TRBJ2-4; D possibly corresponds to TRBD2 (7 bases). The V end was cut by 7 bases, the J end by 7 bases, with 20 bases between. The CDR3 totals 15 residues. Germline CDR1 and CDR2: SNHLY and FYNNEI. Here the CDR3 reads CASNPGDAGANIQYF. CDR3 in DNA: TGTGCCAGCAACCCCGGGGACGCGGGGGCGAACATTCAGTACTTC.

V usage is TRBV25-1 and J usage is TRBJ2-6, with 9 bases matching TRBD1. The ends lost 2 bases at V and 1 base at J; junction bases unmatched: 6. Germline V CDR1 and CDR2: MGHDK, SYGVNS. The CDR3 loop spans 18 amino acids. This CDR3 is CASSEPPGTGSGANVLTF. DNA for the CDR3: TGTGCCAGCAGTGAACCCCCCGGGACAGGGTCTGGGGCCAACGTCCTGACTTTC.

The V gene is TRBV18, the J gene TRBJ2-7; 7 bases are shared with TRBD1. V trimming: 2 bases; J trimming: 0 bases; junction bases outside the gene matches: 4. The CDR3 has 15 amino acids. Germline CDR1 is KGHSH and CDR2 is LQKENI. The CDR3 spells CASSPRGQISYEQYF. CDR3 nucleotide sequence: TGTGCCAGCTCACCAAGGGGGCAGATCTCCTACGAGCAGTACTTC.

The chain employs TRBV6-1 and TRBJ2-3, with 8 bases identical to TRBD2. Germline V gene sequence: CDR1 MNHNS, CDR2 SASEGT. The CDR3 spans 15 residues. V dropped 1 base and J dropped 7; count of bases not matched to a gene: 7. For the CDR3, the DNA is TGTGCCAGCAGTGAAGGCCCAGCGGGGGTAAATACGCAGTATTTT. Translated: CASSEGPAGVNTQYF.

The gene calls are TRBV5-6 and TRBJ2-1, with 11 bases lining up with TRBD2. Germline CDR1 and CDR2: SGHDT and YYEEEE. This CDR3 region has 16 residues. The V and J ends lost 4 bases and 6 bases, in that order; junction bases with no gene match: 9. CDR3 sequence: CASSPLAGGPGNEQFF. The CDR3, as DNA: TGTGCCAGCAGCCCATTAGCGGGGGGGCCGGGCAATGAGCAGTTCTTC.